The clone carrying this T cell receptor (beta chain) was observed once. Its antigen remains unknown. The CDR3 sequence is 13 residues long. J gave up 10 bases and V 10 bases, and 11 bases lay outside the gene matches. Germline V gives CDR1 ENHRY, CDR2 SYGVKD. This sample was taken from a study of T-cell memory formation after mild COVID-19. Regarding the study as a whole: Clones that shrank (day 15 to 85) were balanced CD4/CD8, whereas later expanders leaned CD4+. Contracting CD8+ clones were enriched in EMRA, CD4+ mainly in CM and EM. That cross-reactive memory joined was suggested by some responding clones appearing in pre-infection memory. Clones from the second wave (peaking day 37) had unconfirmed SARS-CoV-2 specificity.

TCRdb re-derived calls from the 5' RACE reads in MiXCR, one entry per CDR3 protein. Among 300,000 to 400,000 distinct CDR3 sequences listed, around a sixth were seen once. This receptor was identified in a man in his late teens or twenties who had mild COVID-19 (a few samples of this study predate the infection). Cell type and time point are not known. The specimen sequenced was PBMCs or a T cell subset sorted from them (not recorded which). The chain employs TRBV10-3 and TRBJ2-1; 9 nucleotides align to TRBD1. CDR3 amino acids: CATSGPGTGEQFF. In nucleotides, the CDR3 is TGTGCCACATCGGGTCCGGGGACAGGGGAGCAGTTCTTC.